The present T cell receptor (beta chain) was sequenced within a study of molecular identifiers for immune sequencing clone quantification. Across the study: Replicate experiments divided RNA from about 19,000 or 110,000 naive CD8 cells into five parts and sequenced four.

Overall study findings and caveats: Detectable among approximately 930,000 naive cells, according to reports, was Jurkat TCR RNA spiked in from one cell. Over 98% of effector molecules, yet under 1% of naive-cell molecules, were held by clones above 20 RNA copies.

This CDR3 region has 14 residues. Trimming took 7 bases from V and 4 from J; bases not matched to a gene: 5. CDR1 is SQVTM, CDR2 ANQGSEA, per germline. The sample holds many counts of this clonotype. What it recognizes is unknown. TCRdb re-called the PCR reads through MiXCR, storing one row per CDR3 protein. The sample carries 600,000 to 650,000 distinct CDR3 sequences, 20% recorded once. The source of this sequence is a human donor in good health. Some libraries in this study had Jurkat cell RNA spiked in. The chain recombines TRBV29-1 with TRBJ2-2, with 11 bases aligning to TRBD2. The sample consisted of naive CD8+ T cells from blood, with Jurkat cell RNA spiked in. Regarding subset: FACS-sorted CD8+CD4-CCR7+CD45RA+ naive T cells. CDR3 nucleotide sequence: TGCAGCGCCGGGACTAGCGGAGCCACCGGGGAGCTGTTTTTT. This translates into CSAGTSGATGELFF.